The clone carrying this T cell receptor beta chain was observed a few times. Its specificity is not known. Assay used: immunoSEQ multiplex PCR; TCRdb lists only in-frame clones, some missing. The sample records 45,000 to 75,000 clones, 77% being singletons. This sample stems from a study of radiotherapy plus CTLA-4 blockade in lung cancer. Focal radiation and CTLA-4 blockade (ipilimumab) were tested in chemo-refractory metastatic non-small-cell lung cancer patients. CDR3 size: 15 residues. The V end was cut by 5 bases, the J end by 6 bases, with 17 bases between. The germline CDR1 and CDR2 sequences are SEHNR and FQNEAQ (reference sequence). Study-wide results and limits: Early blood T cell clone dynamics reportedly forecast response best, with interferon-beta. Researchers report tumor-derived TCR clones expanding in blood after radiotherapy plus ipilimumab.

Sample: peripheral blood, taken from a patient treated with radiotherapy plus ipilimumab. V is TRBV7-9 and J is TRBJ2-1; TRBD2 might be the D (6 bases). The sequence was collected from a human donor with non-small cell lung cancer who had a partial response to radiotherapy plus ipilimumab. The CDR3 spells CASSPKTRIGNEQFF. The CDR3 nucleotides read TGTGCCAGCAGCCCTAAGACTAGAATTGGCAATGAGCAGTTCTTC.